The T cell receptor beta chain described here comes from a study of response to subunit inactivated influenza vaccine (dated by TCRdb to the late 2010s). A note on the overall study: Deep quantitative T cell receptor repertoire profiling was used in the study to track responses to a trivalent subunit inactivated influenza vaccine.

The library was produced with RT-PCR. For sequencing, an Illumina HiSeq 2500 was employed. The raw public data were reprocessed by TCRdb itself: fastp quality trimming at Q25, MiXCR clonotype calling, in-frame beta chains only. Each record represents a unique CDR3 protein, reported with the most common genes and DNA among its rows. The sample table holds approximately 680,000 distinct CDR3 sequences, of which around a sixth were seen once. The ten largest make up around a tenth of the sample. The CDR3 has 14 amino acids, counting the end cysteine and phenylalanine. Only the CDR3 DNA stays, 42 bases, in frame from base 1. V sheds 2 bases and J sheds 6 bases, leaving 14 bases between their ends. As encoded in the germline V gene (reference sequence), CDR1 is DFQATT while CDR2 is SNEGSKA. This clonotype was detected a few times. Its specific antigen is unknown. No qualities accompany the bases; no much larger clone lies one base away.

Points the paper makes about the study in general: The authors proposed that each seasonal influenza vaccination may bring in only a limited number of new T cells.

The chain is assembled from TRBV20-1 and TRBJ2-1; the D gene assignment is ambiguous. This sample comprised PBMCs from blood, obtained 11 to 12 days after vaccination. The source is a man aged 50-59 years who received an inactivated influenza vaccine. Donor details come from another sample of the same person, matched by shared clones. DNA sequence: TGCAGTGCTAGAACCGGGTCCCACGTCAATGAGCAGTTCTTC. The resulting protein is CSARTGSHVNEQFF.